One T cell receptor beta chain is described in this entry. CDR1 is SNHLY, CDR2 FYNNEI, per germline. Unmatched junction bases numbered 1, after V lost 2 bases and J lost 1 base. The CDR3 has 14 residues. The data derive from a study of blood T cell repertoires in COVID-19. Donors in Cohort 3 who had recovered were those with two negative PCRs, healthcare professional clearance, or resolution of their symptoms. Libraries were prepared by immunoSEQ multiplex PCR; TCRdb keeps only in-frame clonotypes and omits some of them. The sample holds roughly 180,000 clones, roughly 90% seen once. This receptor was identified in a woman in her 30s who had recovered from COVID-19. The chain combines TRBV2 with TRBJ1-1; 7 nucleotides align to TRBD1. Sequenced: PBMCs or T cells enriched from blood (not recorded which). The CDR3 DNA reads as TGTGCCAGCAGTGAATCAGGGGGGAACACTGAAGCTTTCTTT. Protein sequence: CASSESGGNTEAFF. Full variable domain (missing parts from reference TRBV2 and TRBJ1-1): EPEVTQTPSHQVTQMGQEVILRCVPISNHLYFYWYRQILGQKVEFLVSFYNNEISEKSEIFDDQFSVERPDGSNFTLKIRSTKLEDSAMYFCASSESGGNTEAFFGQGTRLTVV.